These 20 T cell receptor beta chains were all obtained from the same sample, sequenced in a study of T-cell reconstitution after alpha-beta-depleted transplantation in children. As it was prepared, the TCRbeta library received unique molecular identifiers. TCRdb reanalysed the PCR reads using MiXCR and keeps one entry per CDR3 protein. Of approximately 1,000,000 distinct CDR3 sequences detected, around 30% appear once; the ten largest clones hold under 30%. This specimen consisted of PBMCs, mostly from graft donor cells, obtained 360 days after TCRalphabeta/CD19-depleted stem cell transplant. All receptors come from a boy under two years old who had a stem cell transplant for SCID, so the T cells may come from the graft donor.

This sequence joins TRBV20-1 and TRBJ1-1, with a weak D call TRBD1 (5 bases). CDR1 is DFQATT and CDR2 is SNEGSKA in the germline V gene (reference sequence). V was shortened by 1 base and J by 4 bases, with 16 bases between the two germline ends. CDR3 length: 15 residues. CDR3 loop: CSARGGGGVGTEAFF. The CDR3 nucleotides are TGCAGTGCTAGAGGGGGTGGGGGAGTCGGCACTGAAGCTTTCTTT.

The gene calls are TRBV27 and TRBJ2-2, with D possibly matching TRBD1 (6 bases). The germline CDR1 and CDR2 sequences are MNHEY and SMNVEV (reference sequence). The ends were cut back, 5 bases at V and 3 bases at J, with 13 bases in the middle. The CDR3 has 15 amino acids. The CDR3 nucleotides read TGTGCCAGCAGTCCACGGACAGTGTACACCGGGGAGCTGTTTTTT. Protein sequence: CASSPRTVYTGELFF.

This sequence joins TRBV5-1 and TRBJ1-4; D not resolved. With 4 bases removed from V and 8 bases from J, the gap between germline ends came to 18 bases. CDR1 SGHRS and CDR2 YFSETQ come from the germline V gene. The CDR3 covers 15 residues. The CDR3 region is CASSLTGSQREKLFF. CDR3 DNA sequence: TGCGCCAGCAGCCTGACCGGGTCTCAAAGGGAAAAACTGTTTTTT. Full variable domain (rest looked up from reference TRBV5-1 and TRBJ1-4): KAGVTQTPRYLIKTRGQQVTLSCSPISGHRSVSWYQQTPGQGLQFLFEYFSETQRNKGNFPGRFSGRQFSNSRSEMNVSTLELGDSALYLCASSLTGSQREKLFFGSGTQLSVL.

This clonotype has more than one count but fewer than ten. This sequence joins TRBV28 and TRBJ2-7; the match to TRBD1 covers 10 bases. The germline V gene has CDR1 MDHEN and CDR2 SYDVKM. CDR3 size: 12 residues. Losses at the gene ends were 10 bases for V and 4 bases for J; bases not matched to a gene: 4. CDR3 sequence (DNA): TGTGCCACCTCGGGACAGGGGTACGAGCAGTACTTC. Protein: CATSGQGYEQYF.

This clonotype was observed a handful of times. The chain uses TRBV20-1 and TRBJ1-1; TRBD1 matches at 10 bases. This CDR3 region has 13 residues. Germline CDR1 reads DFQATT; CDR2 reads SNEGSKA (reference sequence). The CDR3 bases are TGCAGAGCAGGGGACAGGGGCGACGCTGAAGCTTTCTTT. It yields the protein CRAGDRGDAEAFF.

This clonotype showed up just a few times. CDR3: CASSLSRTGNTGELFF. The CDR3 bases are TGTGCCAGCAGCTTAAGTCGTACTGGAAACACCGGGGAGCTGTTTTTT. J is TRBJ2-2 and V is TRBV7-3, with D unresolved. The V gene lost 1 base and the J gene lost 2 bases, with 11 bases spanning the gap. The CDR3 totals 16 residues. Germline CDR1 reads SGHTA; CDR2 reads FQGTGA.

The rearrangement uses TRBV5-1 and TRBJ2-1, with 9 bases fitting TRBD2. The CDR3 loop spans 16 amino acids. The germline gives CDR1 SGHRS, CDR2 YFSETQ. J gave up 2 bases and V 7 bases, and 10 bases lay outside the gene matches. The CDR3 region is CASCRTGLAPYNEQFF. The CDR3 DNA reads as TGCGCCAGCTGTCGTACCGGACTAGCGCCCTACAATGAGCAGTTCTTC.

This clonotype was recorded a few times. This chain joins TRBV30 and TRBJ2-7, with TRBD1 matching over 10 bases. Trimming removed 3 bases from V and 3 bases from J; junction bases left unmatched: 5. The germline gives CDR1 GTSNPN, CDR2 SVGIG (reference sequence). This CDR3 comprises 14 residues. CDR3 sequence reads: CAWRLGTGDYEQYF. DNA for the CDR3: TGTGCCTGGAGACTCGGGACAGGGGACTACGAGCAGTACTTC.

The CDR3 sequence is CASSELGRGSSYGYTF. The CDR3 DNA is TGTGCCAGCAGTGAACTGGGTCGAGGATCGTCATATGGCTACACCTTC. The chain is built from TRBV6-1 and TRBJ1-2; unclear D gene. The germline gives CDR1 MNHNS, CDR2 SASEGT. The CDR3 covers 16 residues. V was cut by 2 bases and J by 5 bases, with 18 bases left in between.

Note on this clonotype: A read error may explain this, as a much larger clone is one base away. The CDR3 DNA follows: TGTGCCAGCAGCCCCGGACAGGCTGAAGCTTTCTTT. It translates to CASSPGQAEAFF. The genes are TRBV5-6 and TRBJ1-1, with TRBD1 matching over 7 bases. Germline V gene data show CDR1 as SGHDT and CDR2 as YYEEEE. The CDR3 is 12 amino acids. J gave up 6 bases and V 4 bases, and 3 bases lay outside the gene matches.

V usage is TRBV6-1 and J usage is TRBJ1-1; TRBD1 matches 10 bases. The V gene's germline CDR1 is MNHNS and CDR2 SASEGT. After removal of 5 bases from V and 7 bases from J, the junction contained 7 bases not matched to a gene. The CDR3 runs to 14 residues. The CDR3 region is CASSRTGGDNEAFF. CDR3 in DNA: TGTGCCAGCAGTCGGACAGGGGGAGACAATGAAGCTTTCTTT.

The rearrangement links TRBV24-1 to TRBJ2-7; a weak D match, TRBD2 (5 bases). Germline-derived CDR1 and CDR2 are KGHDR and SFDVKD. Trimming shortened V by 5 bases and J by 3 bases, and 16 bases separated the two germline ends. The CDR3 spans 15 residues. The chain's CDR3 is CATSVGEPHIYEQYF. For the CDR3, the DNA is TGTGCCACCAGTGTCGGGGAGCCCCATATCTACGAGCAGTACTTC.

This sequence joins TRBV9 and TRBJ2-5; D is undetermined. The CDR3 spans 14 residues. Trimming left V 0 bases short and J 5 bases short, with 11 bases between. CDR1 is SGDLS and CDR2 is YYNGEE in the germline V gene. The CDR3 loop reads CASSVEGYSETQYF. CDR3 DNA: TGTGCCAGCAGCGTAGAGGGCTACTCGGAGACCCAGTACTTC.

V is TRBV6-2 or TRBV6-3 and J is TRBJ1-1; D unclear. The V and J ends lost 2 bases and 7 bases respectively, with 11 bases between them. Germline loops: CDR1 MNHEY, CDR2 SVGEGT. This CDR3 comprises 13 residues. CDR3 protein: CASSYEADLEAFF. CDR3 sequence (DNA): TGTGCCAGCAGTTACGAAGCGGACCTTGAAGCTTTCTTT.

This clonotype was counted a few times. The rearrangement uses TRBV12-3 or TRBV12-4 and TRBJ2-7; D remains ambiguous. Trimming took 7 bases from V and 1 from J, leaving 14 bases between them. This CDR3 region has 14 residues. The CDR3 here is CASTDWSGSYEQYF. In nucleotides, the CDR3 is TGTGCCAGCACCGACTGGTCCGGATCCTACGAGCAGTACTTC.

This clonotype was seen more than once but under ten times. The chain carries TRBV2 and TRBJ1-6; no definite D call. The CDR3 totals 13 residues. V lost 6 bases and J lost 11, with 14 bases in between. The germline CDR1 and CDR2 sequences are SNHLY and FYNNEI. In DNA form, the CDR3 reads TGTGCCAGCAGAGCGGGTCCGGGGACACCCCTCCACTTT. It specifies CASRAGPGTPLHF.

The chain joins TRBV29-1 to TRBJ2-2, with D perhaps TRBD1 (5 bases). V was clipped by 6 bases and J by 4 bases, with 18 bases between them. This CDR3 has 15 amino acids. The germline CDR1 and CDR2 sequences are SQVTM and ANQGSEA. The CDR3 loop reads CSVRPETVLTGELFF. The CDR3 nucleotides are TGCAGCGTGAGGCCCGAGACAGTCCTCACCGGGGAGCTGTTTTTT.

Here the CDR3 DNA reads TGTGCCAGCAGTACTAGGACTAGCGGGGGTGGTCTCTCCTACAATGAGCAGTTCTTC. Its protein is CASSTRTSGGGLSYNEQFF. This chain uses TRBV2 with TRBJ2-1, with 13 bases matching TRBD2. This CDR3 region has 19 residues. V lost 5 bases and J lost 0; bases outside the gene matches: 10. Germline V gene data show CDR1 as SNHLY and CDR2 as FYNNEI.

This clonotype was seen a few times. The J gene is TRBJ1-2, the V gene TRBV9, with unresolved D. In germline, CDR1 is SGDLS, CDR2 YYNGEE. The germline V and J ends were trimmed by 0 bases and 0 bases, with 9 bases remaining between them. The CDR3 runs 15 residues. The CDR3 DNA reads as TGTGCCAGCAGCGTAGGTCCCGGGGCTAACTATGGCTACACCTTC. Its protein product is CASSVGPGANYGYTF.

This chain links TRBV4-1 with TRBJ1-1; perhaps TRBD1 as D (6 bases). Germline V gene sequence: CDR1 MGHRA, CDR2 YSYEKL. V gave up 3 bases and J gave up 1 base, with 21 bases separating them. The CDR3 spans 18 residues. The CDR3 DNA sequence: TGCGCCAGCAGCCAGCGACCTGGCCCGGGACACTCGAACACTGAAGCTTTCTTT. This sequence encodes CASSQRPGPGHSNTEAFF.